These T cell receptor beta chains were read from a single sample in a study of cytomegalovirus exposure and HLA in healthy donors. This table comes from immunoSEQ multiplex PCR, and its TCRdb copy is limited to in-frame clones, with some not included. Of around 150,000 clones in the sample, roughly 80% were seen once. Input material: PBMCs. These receptors all come from a male donor in good health and CMV-seropositive. The CDR3 runs from the conserved cysteine through the conserved F or W. The order of the fields is D gene, J gene, clone size, V gene, CDR3 DNA, CDR3 protein. D genes are given only for firm matches. Only some rows state a clone size, as once, few, many or a class for expanded clones.

>TRBD2|TRBJ2-2|few|TRBV7-8
TGTGCCAGCAGCTTGGGACTAGCGGTGAACACCGGGGAGCTGTTTTTT
CASSLGLAVNTGELFF
>-|TRBJ2-2|-|TRBV29-1
TGCAGCGTTGTACAGGGTTCTACAAACACCGGGGAGCTGTTTTTT
CSVVQGSTNTGELFF
>-|TRBJ1-1|-|TRBV9
TGTGCCAGCAGCGTAGGGCAACTGAACACTGAAGCTTTCTTT
CASSVGQLNTEAFF
>TRBD1|TRBJ1-3|-|TRBV19
TGTGCCAGTAGCGGGACAGGTGCTGGAAACACCATATATTTT
CASSGTGAGNTIYF
>-|TRBJ1-2|-|TRBV28
TGTGCCAGCAGTTTTGAGGGTTATGGCTACACCTTC
CASSFEGYGYTF
>-|TRBJ1-5|-|TRBV7-3
TGTGCCAGCAGCTTAGAGGAGACAGCTAATCAGCCCCAGCATTTT
CASSLEETANQPQHF
>-|TRBJ1-2|once|TRBV5-4
TGTGCCAGCAGCCCCGGGATCGTGGCCCCCTATGGCTACACCTTC
CASSPGIVAPYGYTF
>-|TRBJ2-5|-|TRBV14
TGTGCCAGCAGCTCCTTTCGGAGGCAAGAGACCCAGTACTTC
CASSSFRRQETQYF
>-|TRBJ1-2|few|TRBV30
TGTGCCTGGAGTGTACTAGGGGAGGGTGGCTACACCTTC
CAWSVLGEGGYTF
>-|TRBJ2-4|few|TRBV6-5
TGTGCCAGCAGTTCCAGGGGAATGTCCAAAAACATTCAGTACTTC
CASSSRGMSKNIQYF
>-|TRBJ2-3|-|TRBV30
TGTGCCTGGAGCCAACTTAAAGGCACGGGGACAGATACGCAGTATTTT
CAWSQLKGTGTDTQYF
>TRBD2|TRBJ2-7|-|TRBV29-1
TGCAGCGTTGTTTTAGCGGGAGGGACAGGCTACGAGCAGTACTTC
CSVVLAGGTGYEQYF
>TRBD1|TRBJ1-4|-|TRBV7-9
TGTGCCAGCAGCTTACAGCGACAGGGTTGGGCTGAAAAACTGTTTTTT
CASSLQRQGWAEKLFF